These 14 T cell receptor beta chains were sequenced from one sample in a study of OX40 agonist ivuxolimab in advanced cancers. The data were produced by immunoSEQ multiplex PCR, yet TCRdb's version contains in-frame clones alone and is incomplete. The data hold around 70,000 clones, with around four fifths observed a single time. The sample was CD4+ or CD8+ T cells sorted from blood, taken in a trial of the OX40 agonist ivuxolimab. These receptors were taken from an adult with an advanced solid tumor such as melanoma, head and neck, liver or kidney cancer.

The chain uses TRBV30 and TRBJ1-6; 9 bases map to TRBD1. The V and J ends lost 2 bases and 7 bases, in that order; junction bases with no gene match: 9. Germline CDR1 reads GTSNPN; CDR2 reads SVGIG (reference sequence). The CDR3 has 16 amino acids. CDR3: CAWSTRDREKNSPLHF. The DNA for the CDR3 is TGTGCCTGGAGTACTCGGGACAGGGAAAAAAATTCACCCCTCCACTTT.

V usage is TRBV27 and J usage is TRBJ2-3, with D maybe TRBD1 (6 bases). The CDR3 contains 15 residues. Germline V lookup: CDR1 MNHEY, CDR2 SMNVEV (reference sequence). With 4 bases removed from V and 3 bases from J, the gap between germline ends came to 14 bases. CDR3 sequence reads: CASSSGDWRTDTQYF. As DNA, the CDR3 is TGTGCCAGCAGTTCAGGGGATTGGAGAACAGATACGCAGTATTTT.

This rearrangement joins TRBV27 to TRBJ2-1, with D possibly matching TRBD2 (6 bases). Germline CDR1 and CDR2: MNHEY and SMNVEV (reference sequence). V was trimmed by 5 bases and J by 0 bases, leaving 14 bases between them. The CDR3 covers 16 residues. The CDR3 bases are TGTGCCAGCAGTATGGGACTCTCGAGCTCCTACAATGAGCAGTTCTTC. Residues: CASSMGLSSSYNEQFF.

This clone was seen a single time. The chain couples TRBV11-2 to TRBJ1-4, with D unclear. V was trimmed by 2 bases and J by 10 bases, leaving 17 bases between them. The CDR3 totals 15 residues. Germline V CDR1 and CDR2: SGHAT, FQNNGV. CDR3: CASSLSDLGSIKLFF. The CDR3 DNA follows: TGTGCCAGCAGCTTATCCGACCTGGGGTCGATAAAACTGTTTTTT.

The chain joins TRBV2 to TRBJ1-1; TRBD1 aligns across 8 bases. The length of the CDR3 is 13 residues. With V trimmed by 6 bases and J by 5 bases, 5 bases remained unmatched. From germline, CDR1 is SNHLY and CDR2 FYNNEI. CDR3 nucleotide sequence: TGTGCCAGCAGGGACAGGGTAGGGACTGAAGCTTTCTTT. It specifies CASRDRVGTEAFF. Based on the CDR3 plus reference TRBV2 and TRBJ1-1, the full variable domain is EPEVTQTPSHQVTQMGQEVILRCVPISNHLYFYWYRQILGQKVEFLVSFYNNEISEKSEIFDDQFSVERPDGSNFTLKIRSTKLEDSAMYFCASRDRVGTEAFFGQGTRLTVV.

V and J are TRBV28 and TRBJ2-2, with D perhaps being TRBD1 or TRBD2 (5 bases each). The germline gives CDR1 MDHEN, CDR2 SYDVKM. This CDR3 is built from 14 residues. V was trimmed by 10 bases and J by 3 bases, leaving 15 bases between them. The CDR3 loop reads CATHGGYDTGELFF. The CDR3, as DNA: TGTGCCACCCATGGGGGTTACGACACCGGGGAGCTGTTTTTT. The entire variable domain, with the rest obtained from reference TRBV28 and TRBJ2-2, is as follows: DVKVTQSSRYLVKRTGEKVFLECVQDMDHENMFWYRQDPGLGLRLIYFSYDVKMKEKGDIPEGYSVSREKKERFSLILESASTNQTSMYLCATHGGYDTGELFFGEGSRLTVL.

The sample holds one count of this clone. The rearrangement joins TRBV7-6 to TRBJ2-7; 7 nucleotides match TRBD1. Germline CDR1 is SGHVS and CDR2 is FNYEAQ. The CDR3 length is 15 residues. Germline trimming cut 2 bases from V and 4 bases from J; bases unmatched to any gene: 8. The CDR3 loop reads CASSLRGGQEYEQYF. CDR3 DNA: TGTGCCAGCAGCTTACGAGGGGGCCAGGAATACGAGCAGTACTTC.

V and J are TRBV7-2 and TRBJ2-4; 7 bases fit TRBD2. Losses at the gene ends were 1 base for V and 0 bases for J; bases not matched to a gene: 12. Germline V gives CDR1 SGHTA, CDR2 FQGNSA. This CDR3 is built from 19 residues. CDR3 residues: CASSLVSSGGWGAKNIQYF. Written as DNA, the CDR3 is TGTGCCAGCAGCTTAGTCTCTAGCGGAGGTTGGGGAGCCAAAAACATTCAGTACTTC.

The rearrangement uses TRBV28 and TRBJ1-3; D might be TRBD1 (6 bases). This CDR3 region has 16 residues. V was pared by 6 bases and J by 0 bases, with 15 bases between. The V gene's germline CDR1 is MDHEN and CDR2 SYDVKM. The CDR3 sequence is CASRSDSFFSGNTIYF. CDR3 nucleotide sequence: TGTGCCAGCAGGTCGGACAGTTTTTTCTCTGGAAACACCATATATTTT.

This chain links TRBV5-1 with TRBJ2-7; 11 nucleotides align to TRBD1. The trim removed 3 bases at V and 6 bases at J, leaving 5 bases unmatched. This CDR3 contains 14 residues. Germline V CDR1 and CDR2: SGHRS, YFSETQ. Here the CDR3 DNA reads TGCGCCAGCAGCTCGCCGGGACAGGGGGGCGAGCAGTACTTC. It specifies CASSSPGQGGEQYF. Supplemented by reference TRBV5-1 and TRBJ2-7, the full variable domain reads KAGVTQTPRYLIKTRGQQVTLSCSPISGHRSVSWYQQTPGQGLQFLFEYFSETQRNKGNFPGRFSGRQFSNSRSEMNVSTLELGDSALYLCASSSPGQGGEQYFGPGTRLTVT.

This chain connects TRBV27 to TRBJ2-7; TRBD1 agrees at 8 bases. Germline CDR1 reads MNHEY; CDR2 reads SMNVEV (reference sequence). The CDR3 is made up of 15 amino acids. The V gene end was trimmed by 7 bases and the J gene end by 0 bases; junction bases not matched to a gene: 8. The CDR3 spells CASTSTGASSYEQYF. Here the CDR3 DNA reads TGTGCCAGCACTTCGACAGGGGCCAGCTCCTACGAGCAGTACTTC.

This sequence joins TRBV18 and TRBJ2-1; TRBD2 matches 7 bases. This CDR3 has 16 residues. Per the germline V gene, CDR1 is KGHSH and CDR2 is LQKENI. V was clipped by 6 bases and J by 0 bases; unmatched bases: 8. The chain's CDR3 is CASSRPLADSYNEQFF. CDR3 DNA sequence: TGTGCCAGCTCCCGCCCCCTAGCGGACTCCTACAATGAGCAGTTCTTC. The full variable domain, completed using reference TRBV18 and TRBJ2-1, is NAGVMQNPRHLVRRRGQEARLRCSPMKGHSHVYWYRQLPEEGLKFMVYLQKENIIDESGMPKERFSAEFPKEGPSILRIQQVVRGDSAAYFCASSRPLADSYNEQFFGPGTRLTVL.

In this sample, this clone turned up a few times. The V call is TRBV7-3, the J call TRBJ2-7; TRBD2 matches at 10 bases. There are 15 residues in the CDR3. Germline CDR1 and CDR2: SGHTA and FQGTGA. The V gene end was trimmed by 3 bases and the J gene end by 3 bases; junction bases not matched to a gene: 5. This CDR3 reads CASSLEAGGGYEQYF. Written as DNA, the CDR3 is TGTGCCAGCAGCTTGGAAGCGGGAGGGGGCTACGAGCAGTACTTC.

This chain joins TRBV6-5 and TRBJ2-7; 11 bases map to TRBD1. Trimming at V came to 0 bases and at J to 3 bases, leaving 4 bases not matched to a gene. Germline values: CDR1 MNHEY, CDR2 SVGAGI. The CDR3 spans 16 residues. As DNA, the CDR3 is TGTGCCAGCAGTTACTCGCCCGGGACAGGGGGCTACGAGCAGTACGTC. This sequence encodes CASSYSPGTGGYEQYV.